The TCR beta chain under discussion was sequenced for a study of patients and donors after allogeneic stem cell transplantation. This CDR3 is built from 15 residues. MiXCR was run by TCRdb on the RT-PCR reads, yielding one entry per CDR3 protein. The sample has about 160,000 distinct CDR3 sequences, about 24% seen once. Sequenced: blood, either unsorted or a sorted T cell fraction (not recorded which). The chain has TRBV21-1 and TRBJ2-1. TRBV21-1 is given as a pseudogene. The sequence came from a human donor who was either an allogeneic HSCT recipient or a stem cell or donor lymphocyte infusion donor (not recorded which). It is not recorded whose cells these are; they may come from a transplant donor. CDR3 protein: CASSKTRDSYNEQFF. The CDR3 DNA is TGTGCCAGCAGCAAAACGCGGGACTCCTACAATGAGCAGTTCTTC.